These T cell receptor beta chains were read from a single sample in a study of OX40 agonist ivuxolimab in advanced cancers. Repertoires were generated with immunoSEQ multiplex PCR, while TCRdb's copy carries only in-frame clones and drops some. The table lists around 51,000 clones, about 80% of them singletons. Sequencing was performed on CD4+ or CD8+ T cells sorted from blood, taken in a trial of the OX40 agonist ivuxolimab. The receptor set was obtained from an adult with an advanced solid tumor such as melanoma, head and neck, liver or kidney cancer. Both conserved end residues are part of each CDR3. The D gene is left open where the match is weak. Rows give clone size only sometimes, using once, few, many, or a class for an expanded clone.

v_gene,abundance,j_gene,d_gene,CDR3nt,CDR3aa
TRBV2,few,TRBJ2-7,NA,TGTGCCAGCGCCCCCACAGTCGTAACCCCCGAGCAGTACTTC,CASAPTVVTPEQYF
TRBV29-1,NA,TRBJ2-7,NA,TGCAGCGTTGTAAGATCGGGACGGATTTACGAGCAGTACTTC,CSVVRSGRIYEQYF
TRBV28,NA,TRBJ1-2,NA,TGTGCCAGCAGCGCGGGCCGGGTCTATGGCTACACCTTC,CASSAGRVYGYTF
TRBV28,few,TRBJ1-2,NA,TGTGCCAGCAGCCTCCAGGGGACCTATGGCTACACCTTC,CASSLQGTYGYTF
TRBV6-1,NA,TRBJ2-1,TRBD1,TGTGCCAGCAGTGATCCCGGGACAGGCAATGAGCAGTTCTTC,CASSDPGTGNEQFF
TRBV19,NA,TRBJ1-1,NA,TGTGCCAGTAGCCTGGCTAGGGGCGATGAAGCTTTCTTT,CASSLARGDEAFF
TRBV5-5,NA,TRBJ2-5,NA,TGTGCCAGCAGCCTCCGGTTACAAGAGACCCAGTACTTC,CASSLRLQETQYF
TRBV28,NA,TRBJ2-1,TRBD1,TGTGCCAGCGCCGCAGGGGGCACCTACAATGAGCAGTTCTTC,CASAAGGTYNEQFF
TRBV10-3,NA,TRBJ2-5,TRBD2,TGTGCCATCAGTGGGGGACTAGCGGGAGTGCAAGAGACCCAGTACTTC,CAISGGLAGVQETQYF
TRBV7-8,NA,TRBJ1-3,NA,TGTGCCAGCACCAACCCGGTTGGTTTGGGAAACACCATATATTTT,CASTNPVGLGNTIYF
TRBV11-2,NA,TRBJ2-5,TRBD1,TGTGCCAGCAGTTTTACGGGACAGCAAGAGACCCAGTACTTC,CASSFTGQQETQYF
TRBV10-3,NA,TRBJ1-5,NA,TGTGCCATCAGTGATCGGGGAGATCAGCCCCAGCATTTT,CAISDRGDQPQHF
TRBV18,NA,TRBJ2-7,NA,TGTGCCAGCTCACCAGGGGGGTCCGAGCAGTACTTC,CASSPGGSEQYF
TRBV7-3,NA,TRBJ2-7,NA,TGTGCCAGCAGCTTAAGTAGCCAGGGACTTTACGAGCAGTACTTC,CASSLSSQGLYEQYF
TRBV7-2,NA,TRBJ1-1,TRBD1,TGTGCCAGCAGCTTCGACAGGGCGACTCTGAACACTGAAGCTTTCTTT,CASSFDRATLNTEAFF
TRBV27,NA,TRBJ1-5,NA,TGTGCCAGCAGGCCCGGGACGGGCAATCAGCCCCAGCATTTT,CASRPGTGNQPQHF
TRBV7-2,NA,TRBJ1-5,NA,TGTGCCAGCAGCTTAGTGAGGGCGGGCAATCAGCCCCAGCATTTT,CASSLVRAGNQPQHF
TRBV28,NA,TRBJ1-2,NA,TGTGCCACGACATCGGGGGTCTTTTTTGGCTACACCTTC,CATTSGVFFGYTF
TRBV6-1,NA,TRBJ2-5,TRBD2,TGTGCCAGCAGTGAAGGGTTTGGGACTAGCGTCGAGACCCAGTACTTC,CASSEGFGTSVETQYF
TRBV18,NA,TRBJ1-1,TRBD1,TGTGCCAGCTCACCGGGACAGGGGGTCTCGAGGACTGAAGCTTTCTTT,CASSPGQGVSRTEAFF
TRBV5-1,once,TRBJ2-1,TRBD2,TGCGCCAGCGGATTAGCGGGAAGCTCCTACAATGAGCAGTTCTTC,CASGLAGSSYNEQFF
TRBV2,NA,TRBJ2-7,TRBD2,TGTGCCAGTCACGCAAGCGGGAGGCCCTACGAGCAGTACTTC,CASHASGRPYEQYF
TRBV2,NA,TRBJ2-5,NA,TGTGCCAGCAGAAGTGGGCGAAACCAAGAGACCCAGTACTTC,CASRSGRNQETQYF
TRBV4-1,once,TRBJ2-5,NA,TGCGCCAGCAGCCACTATACAGGGATAGAGACCCAGTACTTC,CASSHYTGIETQYF
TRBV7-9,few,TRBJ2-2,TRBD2,TGTGCCAGCAGCCTACGGACTAGCGGGAGCCGAACCGGGGAGCTGTTTTTT,CASSLRTSGSRTGELFF
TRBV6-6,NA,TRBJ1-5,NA,TGTGCCAGCAGTATCATCAGCAATCAGCCCCAGCATTTT,CASSIISNQPQHF
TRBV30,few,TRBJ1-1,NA,TGTGCCTGGACCCGTGGACTAGGGAACACTGAAGCTTTCTTT,CAWTRGLGNTEAFF
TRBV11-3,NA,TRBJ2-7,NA,TGTGCCAGCAGCTTATGGCGTGGGTACGAGCAGTACTTC,CASSLWRGYEQYF
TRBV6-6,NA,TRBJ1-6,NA,TGTGCCAGCAGTCCCCAGGTACATTCACCCCTCCACTTT,CASSPQVHSPLHF
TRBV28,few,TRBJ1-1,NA,TGTGCCAGCAGACCGTTAGGGCGGCAGAACACTGAAGCTTTCTTT,CASRPLGRQNTEAFF
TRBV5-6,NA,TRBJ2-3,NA,TGTGCCAGCAGCTTGGGAACTCTTACAGATACGCAGTATTTT,CASSLGTLTDTQYF
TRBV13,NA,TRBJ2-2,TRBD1,TGTGCCAGCAGGAGGGGACAGGGGGCGAACACCGGGGAGCTGTTTTTT,CASRRGQGANTGELFF
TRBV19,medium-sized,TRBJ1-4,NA,TGTGCCACCCGGGACACGCATGAAAAACTGTTTTTT,CATRDTHEKLFF
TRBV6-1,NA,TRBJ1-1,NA,TGTGCCAGCAGTGTTGCCCTACCCCGCCCTGAAGCTTTCTTT,CASSVALPRPEAFF
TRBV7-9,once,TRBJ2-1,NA,TGTGCCAGCAGCTTAGAGCTAGCAGGGTGGGGGAGCTCCTACAATGAGCAGTTCTTC,CASSLELAGWGSSYNEQFF
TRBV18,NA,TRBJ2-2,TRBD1,TGTGCCAGCTCACCACCGTCAGGGGGCAGGGGCACCGGGGAGCTGTTTTTT,CASSPPSGGRGTGELFF
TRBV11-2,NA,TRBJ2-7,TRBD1,TGTGCCAGCAGCTCTACAGGGGGCTACGAGCAGTACTTC,CASSSTGGYEQYF
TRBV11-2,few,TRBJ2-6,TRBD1,TGTGCCAGCAGCCCTTGGGGACAGGGGGCCTTCTCTGGGGCCAACGTCCTGACTTTC,CASSPWGQGAFSGANVLTF
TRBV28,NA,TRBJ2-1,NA,TGTGCCAGCAGCCCTTCCGAGGGCGATCCTAAGACGCACAATGAGCAGTTCTTC,CASSPSEGDPKTHNEQFF
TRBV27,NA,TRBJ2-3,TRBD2,TGTGCCAGCAGTGGGACTAGCGGGACACATACGCAGTATTTT,CASSGTSGTHTQYF
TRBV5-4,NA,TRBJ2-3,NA,TGTGCCAGCAGCCTACGAGGGCCGGGCACAGATACGCAGTATTTT,CASSLRGPGTDTQYF
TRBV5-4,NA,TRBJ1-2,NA,TGTGCCAGCAGCTTGGCCGCGGCTCACTATGGCTACACCTTC,CASSLAAAHYGYTF
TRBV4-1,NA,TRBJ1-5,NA,TGCGCCAGCAGCCAAGTGCCGGTTATCGGCAATCAGCCCCAGCATTTT,CASSQVPVIGNQPQHF
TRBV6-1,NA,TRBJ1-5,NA,TGTGCCAGCAGTGAAATACGGCTTCTTAGCAATCAGCCCCAGCATTTT,CASSEIRLLSNQPQHF
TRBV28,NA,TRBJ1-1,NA,TGTGCCAGCAGTTCTTACGCGGACACTGAAGCTTTCTTT,CASSSYADTEAFF
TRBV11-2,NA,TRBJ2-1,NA,TGTGCCAGCAGCTTAGCACTAGCAGAAAGGAATGAGCAGTTCTTC,CASSLALAERNEQFF
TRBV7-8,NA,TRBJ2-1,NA,TGTGCCAGCAGCTTAGGTAACAATGAGCAGTTCTTC,CASSLGNNEQFF
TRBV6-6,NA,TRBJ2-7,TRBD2,TGTGCCAGCAGTCCCCAGCGGGAGGCCCCCTACGAGCAGTACTTC,CASSPQREAPYEQYF